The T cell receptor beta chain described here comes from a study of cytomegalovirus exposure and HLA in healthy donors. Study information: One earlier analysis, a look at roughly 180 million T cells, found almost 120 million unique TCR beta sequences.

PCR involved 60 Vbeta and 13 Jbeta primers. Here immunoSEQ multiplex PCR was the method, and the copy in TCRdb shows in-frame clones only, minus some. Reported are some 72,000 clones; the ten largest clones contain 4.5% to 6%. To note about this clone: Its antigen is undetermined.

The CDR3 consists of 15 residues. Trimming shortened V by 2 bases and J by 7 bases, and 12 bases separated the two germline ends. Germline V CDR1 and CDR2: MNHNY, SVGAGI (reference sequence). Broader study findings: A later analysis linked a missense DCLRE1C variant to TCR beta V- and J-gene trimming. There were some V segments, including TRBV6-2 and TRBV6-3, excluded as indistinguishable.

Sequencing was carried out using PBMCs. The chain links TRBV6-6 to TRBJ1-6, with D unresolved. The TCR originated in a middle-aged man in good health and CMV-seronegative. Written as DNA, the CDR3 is TGTGCCAGCAGTTACGGCGGAGGCGGAAATTCACCCCTCCACTTT. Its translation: CASSYGGGGNSPLHF.